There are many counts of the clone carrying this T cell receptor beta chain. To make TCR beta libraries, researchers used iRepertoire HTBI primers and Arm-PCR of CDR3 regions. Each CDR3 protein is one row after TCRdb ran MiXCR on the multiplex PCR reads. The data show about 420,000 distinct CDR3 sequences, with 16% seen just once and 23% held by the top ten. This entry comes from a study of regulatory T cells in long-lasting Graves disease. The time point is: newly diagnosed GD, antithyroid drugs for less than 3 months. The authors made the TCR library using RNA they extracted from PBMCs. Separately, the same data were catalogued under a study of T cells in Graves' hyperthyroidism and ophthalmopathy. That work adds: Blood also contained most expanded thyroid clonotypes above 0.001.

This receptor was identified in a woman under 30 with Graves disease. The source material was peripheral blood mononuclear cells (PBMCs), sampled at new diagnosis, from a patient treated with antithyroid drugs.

The CDR3 DNA sequence: TGTGCCAGCAGCCGAGCTAGCGGAGGGGGTCAGGAGACCCAGTACTTC. Amino acid sequence: CASSRASGGGQETQYF. The chain recombines TRBV11-2 with TRBJ2-5; a possible D gene is TRBD2 (7 bases). V shed 5 bases and J shed 5 bases, with 21 bases lying between them. Germline assignment: CDR1 SGHAT and CDR2 FQNNGV. The CDR3 covers 16 residues.